The 10 T cell receptor beta chains below come from one sample, sequenced in a study of blood T cell repertoires in COVID-19. Only in-frame clones appear in the TCRdb table, and some are missing; sequencing was by immunoSEQ multiplex PCR. The sample comprises around 450,000 clones, 70% to 90% of which are singletons, and nearly 2% rests with the top ten. The sequenced material came from PBMCs or T cells enriched from blood (not recorded which). These receptors were collected from a woman aged 18-29 years with acute COVID-19.

The gene calls are TRBV7-2 and TRBJ2-3, with 15 bases aligning to TRBD2. The CDR3 is 18 residues long. Trimming took 3 bases from V and 0 from J; bases not matched to a gene: 4. The germline V gene encodes CDR1 SGHTA and CDR2 FQGNSA. The CDR3 DNA follows: TGTGCCAGCAGCTTCGGGACTAGCGGGAGGTCGAGCACAGATACGCAGTATTTT. Translated: CASSFGTSGRSSTDTQYF. The full variable domain, in which reference TRBV7-2 and TRBJ2-3 provide the parts outside the CDR3, is GAGVSQSPSNKVTEKGKDVELRCDPISGHTALYWYRQSLGQGLEFLIYFQGNSAPDKSGLPSDRFSAERTGGSVSTLTIQRTQQEDSAVYLCASSFGTSGRSSTDTQYFGPGTRLTVL.

This clone was recorded only once. This sequence joins TRBV12-3 or TRBV12-4 and TRBJ1-1; perhaps TRBD1 as D (6 bases). Trimming cost V 1 base and J 4 bases, with 7 bases left between them. This CDR3 comprises 13 residues. CDR3 amino acids: CASSLEQGTEAFF. CDR3 in DNA: TGTGCCAGCAGTTTAGAACAGGGCACTGAAGCTTTCTTT.

This chain links TRBV18 with TRBJ2-1, with 11 bases matching TRBD2. J gave up 0 bases and V 5 bases, and 12 bases lay outside the gene matches. The CDR3 spans 19 residues. The germline V gene encodes CDR1 KGHSH and CDR2 LQKENI. In nucleotides, the CDR3 is TGTGCCAGCTCAACGACTAGCGGGATTGGGGTGGGCTCCTACAATGAGCAGTTCTTC. Its protein product is CASSTTSGIGVGSYNEQFF.

This chain links TRBV7-3 with TRBJ2-7; maybe TRBD1 (6 bases). In germline, CDR1 is SGHTA, CDR2 FQGTGA. Trimming shortened V by 2 bases and J by 3 bases, and 11 bases separated the two germline ends. The CDR3 is made up of 14 amino acids. CDR3 loop: CASSLAQGNYEQYF. The CDR3 DNA reads TGTGCCAGCAGCTTAGCCCAGGGGAACTACGAGCAGTACTTC.

The V gene is TRBV9, the J gene TRBJ2-1, with 9 bases identical to TRBD2. The CDR3 has 16 residues. The V gene's germline CDR1 is SGDLS and CDR2 YYNGEE. Trimming removed 4 bases from V and 0 bases from J; junction bases left unmatched: 5. The CDR3 nucleotides are TGTGCCAGCAGCTCACATAGCGGGAGCTCCTACAATGAGCAGTTCTTC. As protein: CASSSHSGSSYNEQFF.

The chain employs TRBV27 and TRBJ2-7, with D perhaps TRBD1 (5 bases). Trimming removed 2 bases at V and 1 base at J, with 15 bases between. Germline V gene data show CDR1 as MNHEY and CDR2 as SMNVEV (reference sequence). The CDR3 spans 16 residues. The CDR3 DNA follows: TGTGCCAGCAGTTTAGCAGGGCCAAACGAATCCTACGAGCAGTACTTC. Protein sequence: CASSLAGPNESYEQYF.

The chain uses TRBV6-5 and TRBJ1-4, with 9 bases identical to TRBD1. This CDR3 region has 15 residues. The V segment lost 7 bases and the J segment 3 bases; nucleotides outside the gene matches: 6. Germline values: CDR1 MNHEY, CDR2 SVGAGI. The CDR3, as DNA: TGTGCCAGCACCTTACAGGGGGCTGCTAATGAAAAACTGTTTTTT. It translates to CASTLQGAANEKLFF.

The chain joins TRBV24-1 to TRBJ1-5; D not certain. Germline CDR1 and CDR2: KGHDR and SFDVKD. V was trimmed by 1 base and J by 1 base, leaving 13 bases between them. The CDR3 spans 17 residues. CDR3 DNA sequence: TGTGCCACCAGTGATTTTAAGGTCGGGGTCAGCAATCAGCCCCAGCATTTT. Translated: CATSDFKVGVSNQPQHF.

This chain joins TRBV4-1 and TRBJ2-7; 7 positions agree with TRBD1. The V and J ends lost 2 bases and 1 base, in that order; junction bases with no gene match: 8. Germline CDR1 is MGHRA and CDR2 is YSYEKL. This CDR3 region has 16 residues. The CDR3, as DNA: TGCGCCAGCAGCCAAAGTCCGGGACAGAGTTCCTACGAGCAGTACTTC. It yields the protein CASSQSPGQSSYEQYF.

V and J are TRBV28 and TRBJ1-2; weak D call: TRBD1 (5 bases). There are 13 residues in the CDR3. CDR1 and CDR2 from the germline V gene are MDHEN and SYDVKM. The ends were cut back, 6 bases at V and 5 bases at J, with 13 bases in the middle. The CDR3 protein is CASSPTRQYGYTF. For the CDR3, the DNA is TGTGCCAGCAGCCCAACCAGACAGTATGGCTACACCTTC.